A selection of T cell receptor beta chains follows, all from one sample in a study of graft-versus-host responses after intestinal transplantation. The method was immunoSEQ multiplex PCR; TCRdb's version includes in-frame clones alone and lacks a portion of them. Here the sample spans around 120,000 clones, approximately 95% being singletons. Their cognate antigens are unknown. The sample consisted of unstimulated CD8+ T cells sorted from spleen or lymph node cells, taken before intestinal transplant. All receptors derive from a human donor who received an intestinal transplant. Both conserved end residues are part of each CDR3. The D gene is left open where the match is weak. Part of the rows lack a size; the others show once, few, many or a class for expanded clones.

CASSLHRLAGINNEQFF TGTGCCAGCAGCTTACATCGACTAGCGGGGATTAACAATGAGCAGTTCTTC TRBV11-1 TRBD2 NA TRBJ2-1
CASSLAQGYNEQFF TGCGCCAGCAGCTTGGCTCAGGGATACAATGAGCAGTTCTTC TRBV5-1 NA NA TRBJ2-1
CASCPGGYSSYEQYF TGTGCCAGCTGCCCAGGGGGGTATAGCTCCTACGAGCAGTACTTC TRBV7-2 NA NA TRBJ2-7
CATSRDQGGGQPQHF TGTGCCACCAGCAGAGATCAGGGGGGCGGTCAGCCCCAGCATTTT TRBV15 TRBD1 NA TRBJ1-5
CASSEWGSGTYNEQFF TGTGCCAGCAGTGAATGGGGTAGCGGGACCTACAATGAGCAGTTCTTC TRBV25-1 TRBD2 NA TRBJ2-1
CAISSLEGADYGYTF TGTGCCATCAGTTCGTTAGAGGGGGCCGACTATGGCTACACCTTC TRBV10-3 TRBD1 NA TRBJ1-2
CASSEALRVPSRVAKNIQYF TGTGCCAGCAGTGAAGCGCTTCGGGTTCCCTCCAGGGTAGCCAAAAACATTCAGTACTTC TRBV6-1 NA NA TRBJ2-4
CSVEDRDRGPYEQYF TGCAGCGTTGAAGACCGGGACAGGGGGCCCTACGAGCAGTACTTC TRBV29-1 TRBD1 NA TRBJ2-7
CASSLIGGSYNEQFF TGTGCCAGCAGTTTGATTGGCGGGTCCTACAATGAGCAGTTCTTC TRBV27 NA NA TRBJ2-1
CASDPGPNQPQHF TGTGCCAGCGATCCTGGACCCAATCAGCCCCAGCATTTT TRBV28 NA NA TRBJ1-5
CASSFTGSSGYEQYF TGTGCCAGCAGCTTTACAGGGAGTAGTGGCTACGAGCAGTACTTC TRBV11-2 NA NA TRBJ2-7
CSVVGGETQYF TGCAGCGTTGTAGGTGGAGAGACCCAGTACTTC TRBV29-1 NA NA TRBJ2-5
CASSIGSGMNTEAFF TGTGCCAGTAGTATAGGCTCAGGCATGAACACTGAAGCTTTCTTT TRBV19 NA NA TRBJ1-1
CATSTSWGDGYTF TGTGCCACCAGCACCTCGTGGGGGGATGGCTACACCTTC TRBV15 NA NA TRBJ1-2
CASSQVAGRGTEAFF TGTGCCAGCAGCCAAGTAGCAGGTAGGGGGACTGAAGCTTTCTTT TRBV14 NA few TRBJ1-1
CASNDRGETGELFF TGCGCCAGCAACGACAGGGGGGAAACCGGGGAGCTGTTTTTT TRBV4-1 TRBD1 NA TRBJ2-2
CASSPYSSGKGSYEQYF TGTGCCAGCAGTCCATACAGTAGCGGGAAAGGCTCCTACGAGCAGTACTTC TRBV27 TRBD2 once TRBJ2-7
CASSRGPYNEQFF TGTGCCAGCAGCCGGGGGCCTTACAATGAGCAGTTCTTC TRBV28 NA NA TRBJ2-1
CASSFLTSWNEQFF TGTGCCAGCAGTTTTTTGACTAGCTGGAATGAGCAGTTCTTC TRBV27 TRBD2 NA TRBJ2-1
CAIGESDGLAGETQYF TGTGCCATCGGTGAGTCTGACGGACTAGCGGGAGAGACCCAGTACTTC TRBV10-3 TRBD2 NA TRBJ2-5
CASSIDERAHYEQYF TGTGCCAGTAGTATAGATGAGCGGGCTCACTACGAGCAGTACTTC TRBV19 NA NA TRBJ2-7
CASSWEAMNTEAFF TGTGCCAGCAGCTGGGAAGCGATGAACACTGAAGCTTTCTTT TRBV28 NA NA TRBJ1-1
CASSGRHNEQFF TGTGCCAGCAGTGGGCGGCACAATGAGCAGTTCTTC TRBV25-1 NA NA TRBJ2-1
CATSEPGVGYEQYF TGTGCCACCAGCGAGCCGGGGGTCGGCTACGAGCAGTACTTC TRBV15 NA NA TRBJ2-7
CASSYRRQRTETEAFF TGTGCCAGCAGTTACCGAAGACAGCGTACGGAAACTGAAGCTTTCTTT TRBV6-5 NA NA TRBJ1-1
CATSRAAGDPYEQYF TGTGCCACCAGCAGAGCGGCAGGGGACCCCTACGAGCAGTACTTC TRBV15 NA NA TRBJ2-7
CASSLVEGAGEQYF TGTGCCAGCAGTTTGGTAGAGGGGGCCGGCGAGCAGTACTTC TRBV28 TRBD1 NA TRBJ2-7
CASSQDRGRGKDNEQFF TGCGCCAGCAGCCAAGACCGGGGCAGGGGTAAGGACAATGAGCAGTTCTTC TRBV4-1 NA NA TRBJ2-1
CASSSAGSTDILTF TGTGCCAGCAGTTCGGCTGGTTCCACTGACATCCTGACTTTC TRBV6-5 NA NA TRBJ2-6
CAWETGFNTEAFF TGTGCCTGGGAGACAGGGTTTAACACTGAAGCTTTCTTT TRBV30 TRBD1 NA TRBJ1-1
CASSYLGNTEAFF TGTGCCAGCAGTTACCTCGGGAACACTGAAGCTTTCTTT TRBV6-5 NA NA TRBJ1-1